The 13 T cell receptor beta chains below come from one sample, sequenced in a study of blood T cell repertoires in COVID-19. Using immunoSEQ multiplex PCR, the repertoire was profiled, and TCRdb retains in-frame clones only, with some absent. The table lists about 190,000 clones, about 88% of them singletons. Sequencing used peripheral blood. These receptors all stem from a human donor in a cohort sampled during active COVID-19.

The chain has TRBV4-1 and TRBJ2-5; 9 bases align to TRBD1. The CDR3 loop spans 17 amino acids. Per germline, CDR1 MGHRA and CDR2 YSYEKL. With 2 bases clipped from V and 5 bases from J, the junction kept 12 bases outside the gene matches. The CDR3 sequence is CASSQLVYRGREETQYF. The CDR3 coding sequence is TGCGCCAGCAGCCAACTTGTGTACAGGGGGCGGGAGGAGACCCAGTACTTC.

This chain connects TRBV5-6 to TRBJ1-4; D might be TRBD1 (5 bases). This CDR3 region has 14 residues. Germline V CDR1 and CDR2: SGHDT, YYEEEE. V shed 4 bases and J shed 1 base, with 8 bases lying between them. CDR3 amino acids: CASSPGGTNEKLFF. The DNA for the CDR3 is TGTGCCAGCAGCCCGGGGGGAACTAATGAAAAACTGTTTTTT. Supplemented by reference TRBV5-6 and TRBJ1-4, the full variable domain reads DAGVTQSPTHLIKTRGQQVTLRCSPKSGHDTVSWYQQALGQGPQFIFQYYEEEERQRGNFPDRFSGHQFPNYSSELNVNALLLGDSALYLCASSPGGTNEKLFFGSGTQLSVL.

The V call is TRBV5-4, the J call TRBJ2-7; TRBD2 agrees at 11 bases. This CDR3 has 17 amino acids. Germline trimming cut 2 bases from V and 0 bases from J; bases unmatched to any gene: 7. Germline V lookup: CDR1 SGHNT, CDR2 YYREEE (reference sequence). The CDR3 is CASSFWGLAANSYEQYF. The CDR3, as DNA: TGTGCCAGCAGCTTTTGGGGACTAGCGGCAAACTCCTACGAGCAGTACTTC.

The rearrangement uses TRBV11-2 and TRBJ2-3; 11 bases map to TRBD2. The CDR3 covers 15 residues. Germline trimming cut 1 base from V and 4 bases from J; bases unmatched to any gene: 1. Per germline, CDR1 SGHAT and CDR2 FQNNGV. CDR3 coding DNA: TGTGCCAGCAGCTTAGGACTAGCGGGGTCAGATACGCAGTATTTT. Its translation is CASSLGLAGSDTQYF. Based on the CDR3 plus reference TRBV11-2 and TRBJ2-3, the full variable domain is EAGVAQSPRYKIIEKRQSVAFWCNPISGHATLYWYQQILGQGPKLLIQFQNNGVVDDSQLPKDRFSAERLKGVDSTLKIQPAKLEDSAVYLCASSLGLAGSDTQYFGPGTRLTVL.

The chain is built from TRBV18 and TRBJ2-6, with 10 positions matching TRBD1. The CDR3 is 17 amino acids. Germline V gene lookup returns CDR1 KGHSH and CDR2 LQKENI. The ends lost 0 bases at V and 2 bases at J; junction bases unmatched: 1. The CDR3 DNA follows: TGTGCCAGCTCACCACCGACAGGGGGCGCTGGGGCCAACGTCCTGACTTTC. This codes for CASSPPTGGAGANVLTF.

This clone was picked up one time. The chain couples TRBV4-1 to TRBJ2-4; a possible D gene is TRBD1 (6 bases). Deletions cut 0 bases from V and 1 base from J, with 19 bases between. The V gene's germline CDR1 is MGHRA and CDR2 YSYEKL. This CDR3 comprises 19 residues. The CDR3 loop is CASSQEGGQGTKAKNIQYF. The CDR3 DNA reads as TGCGCCAGCAGCCAAGAAGGAGGCCAGGGGACGAAGGCCAAAAACATTCAGTACTTC.

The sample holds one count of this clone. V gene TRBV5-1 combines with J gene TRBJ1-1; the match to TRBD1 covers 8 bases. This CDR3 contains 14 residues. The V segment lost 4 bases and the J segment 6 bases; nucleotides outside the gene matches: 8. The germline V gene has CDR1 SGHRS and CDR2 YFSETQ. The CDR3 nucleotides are TGCGCCAGCAGCGGATGGACAGGGAGCGCTGAAGCTTTCTTT. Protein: CASSGWTGSAEAFF.

CDR3 sequence: CASSLENAGGFYNEQFF. CDR3 bases: TGCGCCAGCAGCTTGGAGAACGCGGGAGGGTTCTACAATGAGCAGTTCTTC. The chain combines TRBV5-1 with TRBJ2-1; 9 bases map to TRBD2. After removal of 0 bases from V and 3 bases from J, the junction contained 7 bases not matched to a gene. Germline V gene data show CDR1 as SGHRS and CDR2 as YFSETQ. The CDR3 contains 17 residues.

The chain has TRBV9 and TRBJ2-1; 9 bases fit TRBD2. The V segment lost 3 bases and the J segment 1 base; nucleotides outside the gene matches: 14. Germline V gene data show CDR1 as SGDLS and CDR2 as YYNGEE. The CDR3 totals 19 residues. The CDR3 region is CASSAGALAGGWSYNEQFF. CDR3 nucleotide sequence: TGTGCCAGCAGCGCAGGGGCCCTGGCGGGAGGGTGGTCCTACAATGAGCAGTTCTTC.

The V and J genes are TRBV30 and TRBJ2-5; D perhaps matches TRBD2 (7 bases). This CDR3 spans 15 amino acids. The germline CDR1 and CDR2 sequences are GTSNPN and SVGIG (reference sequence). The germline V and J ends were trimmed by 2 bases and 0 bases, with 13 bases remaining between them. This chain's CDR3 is CAWSRGGGYQETQYF. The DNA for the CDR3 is TGTGCCTGGAGTCGGGGAGGGGGGTACCAAGAGACCCAGTACTTC.

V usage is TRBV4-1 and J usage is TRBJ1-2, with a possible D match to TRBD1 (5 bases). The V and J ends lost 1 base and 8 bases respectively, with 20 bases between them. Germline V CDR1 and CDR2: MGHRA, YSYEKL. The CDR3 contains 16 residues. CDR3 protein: CASSQGTPGTLHGYTF. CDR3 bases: TGCGCCAGCAGCCAAGGGACACCGGGGACTCTTCACGGCTACACCTTC.

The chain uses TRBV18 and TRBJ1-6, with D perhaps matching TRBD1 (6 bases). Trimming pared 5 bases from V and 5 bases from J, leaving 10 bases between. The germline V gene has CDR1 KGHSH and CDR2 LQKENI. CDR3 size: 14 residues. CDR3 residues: CASSFQGNNSPLHF. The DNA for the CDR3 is TGTGCCAGCTCATTCCAGGGGAATAATTCACCCCTCCACTTT.

The CDR3 sequence: CASSAIQGGGTDTQYF. In DNA, the CDR3 is TGTGCCAGCTCAGCTATCCAGGGCGGGGGCACAGATACGCAGTATTTT. J is TRBJ2-3 and V is TRBV18; D is perhaps TRBD2 (6 bases). This CDR3 contains 16 residues. CDR1 and CDR2 from the germline V gene are KGHSH and LQKENI. Trimming removed 5 bases from V and 1 base from J, with 16 bases in between.